This T cell receptor (beta chain) was documented in a study of shared clonotypes between healthy human individuals. General study findings and limits: Represented diversity (both genetic and exposure-history) was limited by the small number of donors. Blood was the sole source, and tissue repertoires probably differ.

CDR1 is MNHNS and CDR2 is SASEGT in the germline V gene. CDR3 length: 11 amino acids. The ends were cut back, 1 base at V and 4 bases at J, with 1 base in the middle. For this clone: What it binds is not known. Within the sample, other DNA sequences also encode this same CDR3.

The authors ran unsorted PBMC replicate PCRs on around 270 ng DNA, approximately 31,000 T cell genomes. In the authors' methods: ImmunoSEQ junction-only sequences lacked quality scores, so their filtering differed. Here immunoSEQ multiplex PCR was the method, and the copy in TCRdb shows in-frame clones only, minus some. V, J and clone size derive from that table, while D and trimming were established from the DNA sequence. Of hundreds of thousands of clones listed, just over 75% are singletons. The rearrangement links TRBV6-1 to TRBJ1-2; no clear D gene. Sequencing input: PBMCs. The TCR sequence derives from a woman between 40 and 55 years old in good health. Some clones in this sample may be carry-over from other donors' samples. In DNA form, the CDR3 reads TGTGCCAGCAGTGAAGGCTATGGCTACACCTTC. Protein sequence: CASSEGYGYTF.